Sequencing of this T cell receptor beta chain was carried out in a study of blood T cells in healthy people across ages. Per germline, CDR1 MNHEY and CDR2 SMNVEV (reference sequence). This CDR3 region has 13 residues. The germline V and J ends were trimmed by 6 bases and 5 bases, with 11 bases remaining between them. A second PCR of about 6 to 12 cycles used a sample-barcoded 5' primer and a J-beta primer mix. TCRdb re-called the 5' RACE reads with MiXCR, one entry per CDR3 protein. This sample has some 1.5 million distinct CDR3 sequences, with approximately 39% found just once. The clonotype comes from a woman aged 18-29 years in good health. Sequencing input: blood. The chain carries TRBV27 and TRBJ1-5; D gene unclear. The DNA for the CDR3 is TGTGCCAGCAGCGGAACAAGGGATCAGCCCCAGCATTTT. Protein: CASSGTRDQPQHF.